This TCR beta chain was documented in a study of shared clonotypes between healthy human individuals. Broader study findings: Compared with memory subsets, naive subsets generally had larger estimated richness.

This clone showed up just once. Its target is unknown. Genomic DNA belonging to each subset was distributed in equal measure over several immunoSEQ plates. Data came from immunoSEQ multiplex PCR; TCRdb stores just in-frame clones and leaves some out. The data hold about 1 million clones, with about 80% observed a single time. V gave up 4 bases and J gave up 7 bases; unmatched junction bases: 6. CDR1 and CDR2 (germline): SGHTA, FQGNSA. The CDR3 contains 13 residues. The sequence came from a man younger than 35 in good health. Some clones in this sample may be carry-over from other donors' samples. This chain joins TRBV7-2 and TRBJ1-1, with TRBD1 matching over 7 bases. Sequencing was performed on memory CD4+ T cells from PBMCs. Subset specified: CD45RA-negative fraction. The CDR3 region is CASSSQGRVEAFF. The CDR3 DNA follows: TGTGCCAGCAGCTCACAGGGGAGGGTTGAAGCTTTCTTT.